The sequence of this T cell receptor beta chain was determined in a study of T-cell memory formation after mild COVID-19. Study-level findings and limits: Contracting CD4+ clones sat mainly in CM and EM; CD8+ in EMRA.

This clonotype was recorded a few times. Antigen: not known. The germline V gene has CDR1 DFQATT and CDR2 SNEGSKA (reference sequence). The V gene lost 6 bases and the J gene lost 4 bases, with 15 bases spanning the gap. This CDR3 contains 14 residues. TCRdb independently ran MiXCR on the 5' RACE reads; one entry per CDR3 protein. In the table there are 470,000 or so distinct CDR3 sequences, 20% to 25% of which are singletons. The receptor comes from an adult woman who had mild COVID-19 (a few samples of this study predate the infection). Cell type and time point are not known. The chain employs TRBV20-1 and TRBJ2-2, with a tentative D call TRBD2 (5 bases). Sequencing input: PBMCs or a T cell subset sorted from them (not recorded which). CDR3 sequence reads: CSARRGSGTGELFF. The DNA for the CDR3 is TGCAGTGCCAGACGAGGGTCGGGCACCGGGGAGCTGTTTTTT.